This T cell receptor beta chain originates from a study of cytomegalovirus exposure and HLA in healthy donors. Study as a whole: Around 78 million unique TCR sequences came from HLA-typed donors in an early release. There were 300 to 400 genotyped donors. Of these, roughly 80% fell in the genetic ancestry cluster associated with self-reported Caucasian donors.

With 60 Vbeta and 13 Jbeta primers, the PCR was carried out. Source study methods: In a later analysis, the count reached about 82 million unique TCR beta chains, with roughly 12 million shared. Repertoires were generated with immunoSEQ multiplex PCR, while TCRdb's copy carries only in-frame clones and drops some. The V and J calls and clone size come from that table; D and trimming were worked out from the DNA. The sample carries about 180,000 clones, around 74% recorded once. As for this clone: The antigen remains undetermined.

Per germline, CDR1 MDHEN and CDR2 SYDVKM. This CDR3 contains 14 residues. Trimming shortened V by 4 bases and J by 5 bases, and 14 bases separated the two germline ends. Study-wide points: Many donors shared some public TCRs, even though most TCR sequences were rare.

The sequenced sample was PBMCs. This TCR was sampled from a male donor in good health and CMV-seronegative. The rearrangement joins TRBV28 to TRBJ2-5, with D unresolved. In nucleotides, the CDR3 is TGTGCCAGCAGTTGGTCACAGCCACGGGAGACCCAGTACTTC. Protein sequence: CASSWSQPRETQYF. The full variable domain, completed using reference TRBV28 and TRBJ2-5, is DVKVTQSSRYLVKRTGEKVFLECVQDMDHENMFWYRQDPGLGLRLIYFSYDVKMKEKGDIPEGYSVSREKKERFSLILESASTNQTSMYLCASSWSQPRETQYFGPGTRLLVL.